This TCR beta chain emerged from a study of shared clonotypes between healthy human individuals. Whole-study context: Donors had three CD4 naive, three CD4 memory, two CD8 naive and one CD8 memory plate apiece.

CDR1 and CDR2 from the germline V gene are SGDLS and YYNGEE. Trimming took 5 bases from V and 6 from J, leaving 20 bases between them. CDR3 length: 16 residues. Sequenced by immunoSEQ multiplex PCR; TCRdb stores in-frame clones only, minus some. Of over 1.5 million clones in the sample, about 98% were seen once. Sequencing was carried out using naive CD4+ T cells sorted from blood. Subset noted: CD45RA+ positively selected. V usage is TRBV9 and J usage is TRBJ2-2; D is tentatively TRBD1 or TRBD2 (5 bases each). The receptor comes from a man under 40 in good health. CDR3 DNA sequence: TGTGCCAGCAGTGGCTATGGGACCGTGGCCGCCGGGGAGCTGTTTTTT. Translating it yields CASSGYGTVAAGELFF.